This T cell receptor (beta chain) was observed in a study of radiotherapy plus CTLA-4 blockade in lung cancer. J gave up 6 bases and V 4 bases, and 4 bases lay outside the gene matches. The V gene's germline CDR1 is SGHTA and CDR2 FQGNSA. The CDR3 has 13 amino acids. Produced via immunoSEQ multiplex PCR; TCRdb's table is partial and in-frame only. The table has 86,000 or so clones, 78% seen once. Sequences were derived from peripheral blood, sampled from a patient treated with radiotherapy plus ipilimumab. J is TRBJ2-7 and V is TRBV7-2; 9 bases agree with TRBD1. The sequence was obtained from a human donor with non-small cell lung cancer who had a partial response to radiotherapy plus ipilimumab. Some clones in this sample may be carry-over from other donors' samples. The CDR3 here is CASSWGQGIEQYF. The CDR3 DNA sequence: TGTGCCAGCAGCTGGGGACAGGGTATCGAGCAGTACTTC.